The 21 T cell receptor beta chains below all came from one sample that was sequenced in a study of neoadjuvant anti-PD-1 for oral cavity cancer. Produced via immunoSEQ multiplex PCR; TCRdb's table is partial and in-frame only. This table holds 84,000 or so clones, roughly 80% found once. This specimen consisted of PBMCs, obtained before nivolumab (anti-PD-1) treatment. The receptors were gathered from a person aged 40 to 85 with oral cavity squamous cell carcinoma.

V is TRBV7-9 and J is TRBJ2-1, with D tentatively TRBD2 (5 bases). The V end lost 5 bases, the J end lost 4 bases, and 18 bases lay between the germline ends. CDR1 is SEHNR and CDR2 is FQNEAQ in the germline V gene (reference sequence). The CDR3 contains 16 residues. CDR3 in amino acids: CASSKREYPPYNEQFF. The DNA of the CDR3 is TGTGCCAGCAGCAAAAGGGAGTACCCCCCTTACAATGAGCAGTTCTTC.

V gene TRBV30 combines with J gene TRBJ2-2; D may be TRBD1 (6 bases). Between the trimmed V and J ends, which lost 5 bases and 6 bases, there was a span of 10 bases. Germline values: CDR1 GTSNPN, CDR2 SVGIG (reference sequence). The CDR3 runs to 12 residues. The CDR3 region is CAWGRGPGELFF. CDR3 nucleotide sequence: TGTGCCTGGGGCAGGGGCCCCGGGGAGCTGTTTTTT.

The CDR3 region is CASSPSGQAGGEQFF. DNA of the CDR3: TGTGCCAGCAGCCCATCAGGGCAGGCTGGGGGTGAGCAGTTCTTC. V usage is TRBV7-8 and J usage is TRBJ2-1; D could derive from TRBD1 or TRBD2 (5 bases each). The V and J ends lost 5 bases and 9 bases respectively, with 20 bases between them. CDR3 length: 15 amino acids. The germline V gene encodes CDR1 SGHVS and CDR2 FQNEAQ. The full variable domain, its missing parts supplied by reference TRBV7-8 and TRBJ2-1, is GAGVSQSPRYKVAKRGQDVALRCDPISGHVSLFWYQQALGQGPEFLTYFQNEAQLDKSGLPSDRFFAERPEGSVSTLKIQRTQQEDSAVYLCASSPSGQAGGEQFFGPGTRLTVL.

Note on this clone: This same CDR3 is encoded by further DNA sequences in the sample. The chain employs TRBV19 and TRBJ2-2; 14 nucleotides match TRBD2. The junction had 7 bases not matched to a gene; V was cut back by 6 bases and J by 4 bases. CDR1 and CDR2 (germline): LNHDA, SQIVND (reference sequence). The CDR3 runs 17 residues. As DNA, the CDR3 is TGTGCCAGTAGCCGGGGACTAGCGGGAGTCGGCACCGGGGAGCTGTTTTTT. Translating gives CASSRGLAGVGTGELFF.

The rearrangement uses TRBV7-9 and TRBJ2-5; maybe TRBD1 (5 bases). This CDR3 is built from 12 residues. V gave up 5 bases and J gave up 5 bases, with 9 bases separating them. Germline lookup yields CDR1 SEHNR and CDR2 FQNEAQ (reference sequence). Written as DNA, the CDR3 is TGTGCCAGCAGCATGTCAGGGGAGACCCAGTACTTC. Its protein product is CASSMSGETQYF.

This clone was found once. V gene TRBV5-5 combines with J gene TRBJ2-7; 7 positions match TRBD1. V dropped 0 bases and J dropped 3; count of bases not matched to a gene: 6. The CDR3 runs to 15 residues. Germline loops: CDR1 SGHKS, CDR2 YYEKEE (reference sequence). CDR3 nucleotides: TGTGCCAGCAGCTTGGCCGGGACAGATTACTACGAGCAGTACTTC. It codes for CASSLAGTDYYEQYF.

The chain uses TRBV30 and TRBJ1-5; no clear D gene. Germline V gene lookup returns CDR1 GTSNPN and CDR2 SVGIG (reference sequence). This CDR3 is built from 13 residues. V lost 2 bases and J 4 bases, leaving 9 bases between the germline ends. The CDR3 region has the DNA TGTGCCTGGAGTTTCCAGGCTAATCAGCCCCAGCATTTT. Protein product: CAWSFQANQPQHF.

CDR3 nucleotide sequence: TGTGCCTGGAGAGGTAGGGGGTCCCCTGGAAACACCATATATTTT. This sequence encodes CAWRGRGSPGNTIYF. This rearrangement joins TRBV30 to TRBJ1-3, with D possibly matching TRBD1 (6 bases). Per germline, CDR1 GTSNPN and CDR2 SVGIG (reference sequence). The CDR3 has 15 amino acids. V was clipped by 3 bases and J by 2 bases, with 14 bases between them.

The chain has TRBV29-1 and TRBJ2-1, with a tentative D call TRBD2 (7 bases). This CDR3 is built from 13 residues. Germline loops: CDR1 SQVTM, CDR2 ANQGSEA. V lost 6 bases and J 6 bases, leaving 15 bases between the germline ends. CDR3 region: CSVRDGGANEQFF. The CDR3 region has the DNA TGCAGCGTCCGCGATGGGGGGGCCAATGAGCAGTTCTTC.

V gene TRBV7-2 combines with J gene TRBJ2-7; 14 bases fit TRBD2. Germline-derived CDR1 and CDR2 are SGHTA and FQGNSA. V lost 5 bases to trimming and J lost 6 bases; unmatched junction nucleotides: 9. The CDR3 length is 16 residues. This chain's CDR3 is CASSPGLAGGWGEQYF. Written as DNA, the CDR3 is TGTGCCAGCAGCCCCGGACTAGCGGGAGGATGGGGCGAGCAGTACTTC.

J is TRBJ2-7 and V is TRBV13, with D tentatively TRBD2 (5 bases). Trimming left V 1 base short and J 5 bases short, with 12 bases between. The germline CDR1 and CDR2 sequences are PRHDT and FYEKMQ (reference sequence). The CDR3 totals 14 residues. The DNA for the CDR3 is TGTGCCAGCAGCTTAGCCGGGAAAGACCACGAGCAGTACTTC. Encoded protein: CASSLAGKDHEQYF.

This clone showed up just a few times. V is TRBV6-5 and J is TRBJ1-5; no firm D call. Germline V gives CDR1 MNHEY, CDR2 SVGAGI. The CDR3 loop spans 13 amino acids. Trimming left V 2 bases short and J 4 bases short, with 6 bases between. CDR3 coding DNA: TGTGCCAGCAGTTACGTTGAAAATCAGCCCCAGCATTTT. The encoded protein is CASSYVENQPQHF.

V and J are TRBV15 and TRBJ2-5; 7 positions match TRBD2. The V gene's germline CDR1 is LNHNV and CDR2 YYDKDF (reference sequence). The CDR3 is 12 residues long. J gave up 9 bases and V 0 bases, and 1 base lay outside the gene matches. CDR3 protein: CATSRDGRPQYF. In DNA form, the CDR3 reads TGTGCCACCAGCAGAGACGGGAGGCCCCAGTACTTC.

The rearrangement links TRBV10-3 to TRBJ2-3, with D uncertain. The CDR3 has 14 amino acids. Germline values: CDR1 ENHRY, CDR2 SYGVKD. Trimming stripped 0 bases from V and 1 base from J, with 5 bases between. Here the CDR3 reads CAISESLGTDTQYF. CDR3 nucleotides: TGTGCCATCAGTGAGTCTCTGGGCACAGATACGCAGTATTTT.

This chain links TRBV5-1 with TRBJ2-3; 7 bases are shared with TRBD1. The CDR3 totals 15 residues. V lost 0 bases and J lost 4; bases outside the gene matches: 5. CDR1 and CDR2 (germline): SGHRS, YFSETQ. The CDR3 reads CASSLDRGVADTQYF. CDR3 bases: TGCGCCAGCAGCTTGGACAGGGGAGTCGCAGATACGCAGTATTTT.

The rearrangement uses TRBV5-1 and TRBJ1-2; D not resolved. With 0 bases removed from V and 1 base from J, the gap between germline ends came to 7 bases. The CDR3 length is 14 residues. Germline CDR1 is SGHRS and CDR2 is YFSETQ. CDR3 sequence reads: CASSLGGSNYGYTF. DNA of the CDR3: TGCGCCAGCAGCTTGGGTGGCAGTAACTATGGCTACACCTTC.

J is TRBJ2-1 and V is TRBV10-3, with a possible D match to TRBD1 (7 bases). Germline V gives CDR1 ENHRY, CDR2 SYGVKD. V shed 2 bases and J shed 7 bases, with 12 bases lying between them. The CDR3 is 14 amino acids. The CDR3 loop reads CAISEDRAGNEQFF. DNA of the CDR3: TGTGCCATCAGTGAGGACAGGGCGGGGAATGAGCAGTTCTTC.

This clone was observed once. The genes are TRBV6-1 and TRBJ2-5, with 8 bases matching TRBD1. Trimming at V came to 6 bases and at J to 1 base, leaving 7 bases not matched to a gene. The CDR3 runs to 15 residues. In germline, CDR1 is MNHNS, CDR2 SASEGT. The CDR3 here is CASSENRGIQETQYF. In DNA, the CDR3 is TGTGCCAGCAGCGAAAACAGGGGGATCCAAGAGACCCAGTACTTC.

The V gene is TRBV25-1, the J gene TRBJ2-2, with 8 bases identical to TRBD2. Germline V gives CDR1 MGHDK, CDR2 SYGVNS. The CDR3 is 17 residues long. J gave up 5 bases and V 3 bases, and 11 bases lay outside the gene matches. CDR3: CASSDRGGRSGTGELFF. The DNA for the CDR3 is TGTGCCAGCAGTGACCGGGGCGGGAGGTCAGGAACCGGGGAGCTGTTTTTT.

The chain carries TRBV6-5 and TRBJ1-3, with a weak D call TRBD1 (6 bases). This CDR3 spans 16 amino acids. V was pared by 2 bases and J by 4 bases, with 15 bases between. From germline, CDR1 is MNHEY and CDR2 SVGAGI. The CDR3 spells CASSYQRQGRGNTIYF. The CDR3 region has the DNA TGTGCCAGCAGTTACCAGAGGCAGGGGAGAGGAAACACCATATATTTT.

The chain joins TRBV6-6 to TRBJ1-1, with D unclear. This CDR3 has 15 residues. V was trimmed by 7 bases and J by 1 base, leaving 16 bases between them. The V gene's germline CDR1 is MNHNY and CDR2 SVGAGI (reference sequence). In nucleotides, the CDR3 is TGTGCCAGCACCTTCACCTCTTTGGGGAACACTGAAGCTTTCTTT. Its protein is CASTFTSLGNTEAFF.